The text below deals with one T cell receptor (beta chain). Its antigen is not known. This sample stems from a study of PD-L1 blockade in urothelial cancer. About the research overall: The analyses of blood took place 3 weeks (second dose) and 6 weeks after treatment start. Study observations and caveats: Having blood TCR clonality under the median before treatment predicted better survival.

Trimming shortened V by 0 bases and J by 5 bases, and 19 bases separated the two germline ends. The length of the CDR3 is 17 residues. The germline V gene has CDR1 KGHSH and CDR2 LQKENI. Time point specified: pretreatment peripheral blood. Urothelial carcinoma, locally advanced or metastatic, affected the patients. Sequenced by immunoSEQ multiplex PCR; TCRdb stores in-frame clones only, minus some. The table lists about 52,000 clones, about four fifths of them singletons. The material sequenced was PBMCs, taken around atezolizumab (anti-PD-L1) treatment. This chain uses TRBV18 with TRBJ2-5; the D gene is possibly TRBD2 (6 bases). The clonotype comes from a man aged 45 to 65 with urothelial cancer. The CDR3: CASSPPVLAAIRETQYF. CDR3 nucleotides: TGTGCCAGCTCACCACCGGTACTAGCTGCAATAAGGGAGACCCAGTACTTC.